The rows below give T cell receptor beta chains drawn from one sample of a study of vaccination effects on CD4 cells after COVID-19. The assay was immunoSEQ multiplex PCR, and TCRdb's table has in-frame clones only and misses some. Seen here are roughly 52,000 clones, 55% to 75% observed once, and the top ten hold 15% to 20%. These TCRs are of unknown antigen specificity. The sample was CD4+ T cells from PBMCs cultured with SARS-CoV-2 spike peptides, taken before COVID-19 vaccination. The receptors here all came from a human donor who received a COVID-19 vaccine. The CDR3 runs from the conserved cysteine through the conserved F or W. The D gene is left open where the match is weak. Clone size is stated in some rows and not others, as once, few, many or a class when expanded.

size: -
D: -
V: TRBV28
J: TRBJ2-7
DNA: TGTGCCAGCAGCTCGGCCCAGGGGCCCTACGAGCAGTACTTC
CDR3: CASSSAQGPYEQYF

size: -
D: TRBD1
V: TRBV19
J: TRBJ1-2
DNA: TGTGCCAGTAGTCCCTCGGGACAGGGTCCCTACTATGGCTACACCTTC
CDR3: CASSPSGQGPYYGYTF

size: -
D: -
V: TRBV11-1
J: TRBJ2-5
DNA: TGTGCCAGCAGACCCGGGGCGGGCCCCTTCCAAGAGACCCAGTACTTC
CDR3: CASRPGAGPFQETQYF

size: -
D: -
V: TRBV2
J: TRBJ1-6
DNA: TGTGCCAGCAGCGAAGGGGAATTTCATTCACCCCTCCACTTT
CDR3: CASSEGEFHSPLHF

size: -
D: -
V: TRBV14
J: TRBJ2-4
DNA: TGTGCCAGCAGCCAAGAGATCGGGGGGCGCACCAAAAACATTCAGTACTTC
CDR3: CASSQEIGGRTKNIQYF

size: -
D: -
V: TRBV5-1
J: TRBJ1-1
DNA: TGCGCCAGCAGCTTGAACGCCGGGACCGTGACTGAAGCTTTCTTT
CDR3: CASSLNAGTVTEAFF

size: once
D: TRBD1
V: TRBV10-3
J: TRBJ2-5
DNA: TGTGCCATCACTACGGGACAGCGAGAGACCCAGTACTTC
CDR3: CAITTGQRETQYF

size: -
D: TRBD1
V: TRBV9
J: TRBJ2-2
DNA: TGTGCCAGCAGCCCGAGGACAGGGGCGGGGGAGCTGTTTTTT
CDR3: CASSPRTGAGELFF

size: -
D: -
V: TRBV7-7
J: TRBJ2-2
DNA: TGTGCTAGCAGCTTAGGAGAAAACACCGGGGAGCTGTTTTTT
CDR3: CASSLGENTGELFF

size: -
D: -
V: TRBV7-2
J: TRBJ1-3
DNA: TGTGCCAGCAGCTTAGTGGTCCCGGGGATGTCTGGAAACACCATATATTTT
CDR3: CASSLVVPGMSGNTIYF

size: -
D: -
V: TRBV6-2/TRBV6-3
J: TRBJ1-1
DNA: TGTGCCAGCAGTTACTCTCACCGTGCCCAAGCTTTCTTT
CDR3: CASSYSHRAQAFF

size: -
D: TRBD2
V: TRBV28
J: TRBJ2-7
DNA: TGTGCCAGCAGTTCTTGGGCTAGCGGATCCTACGAGCAGTACTTC
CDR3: CASSSWASGSYEQYF

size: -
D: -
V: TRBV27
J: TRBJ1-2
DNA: TGTGCCAGCAGTAACCGGGGGGGGGCGGTGGAAGGCTACACCTTC
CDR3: CASSNRGGAVEGYTF

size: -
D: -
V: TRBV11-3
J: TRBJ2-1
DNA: TGTGCCAGCAGCTCTAGCCAGGTTTCCTACAATGAGCAGTTCTTC
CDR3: CASSSSQVSYNEQFF

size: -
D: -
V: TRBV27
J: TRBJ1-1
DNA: TGTGCCAGCAGTTTAACCCGGAACACTGAAGCTTTCTTT
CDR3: CASSLTRNTEAFF

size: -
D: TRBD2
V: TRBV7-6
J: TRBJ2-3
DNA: TGTGCCAGCAGCTTAGGCGGGAGGGCAGATACGCAGTATTTT
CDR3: CASSLGGRADTQYF

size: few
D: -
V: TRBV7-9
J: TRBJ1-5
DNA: TGTGCCAGCAGCTTATTAGGGCAGCCCCAGCATTTT
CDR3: CASSLLGQPQHF

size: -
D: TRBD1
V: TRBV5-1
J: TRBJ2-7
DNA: TGCGCCAGCAGCTCCAACCGGGACAGACGATACGAGCAGTACTTC
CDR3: CASSSNRDRRYEQYF

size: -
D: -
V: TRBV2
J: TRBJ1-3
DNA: TGTGCCAGCAGTGTAGGAAGGGCACTGAAGGGAAACACCATATATTTT
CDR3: CASSVGRALKGNTIYF

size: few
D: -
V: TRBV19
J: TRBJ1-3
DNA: TGTGCCAGTAGACGGGACCGCGCCTCTGGAAACACCATATATTTT
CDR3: CASRRDRASGNTIYF

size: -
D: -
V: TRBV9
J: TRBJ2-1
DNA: TGTGCCAGCAGCCCCCTCCCAGCAGACAATGAGCAGTTCTTC
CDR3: CASSPLPADNEQFF

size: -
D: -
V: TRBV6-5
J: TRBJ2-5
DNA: TGTGCCAGCGGTCAGGGGACCCAGTACTTC
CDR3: CASGQGTQYF

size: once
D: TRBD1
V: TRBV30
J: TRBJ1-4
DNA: TGTGCCTGGGGCCGAAACAGGGGCGGTAGTGAAAAACTGTTTTTT
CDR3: CAWGRNRGGSEKLFF

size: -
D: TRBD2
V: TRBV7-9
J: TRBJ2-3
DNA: TGTGCCAGCAGCTTAGTGGGTGGCGGGGGAGCAGATACGCAGTATTTT
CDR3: CASSLVGGGGADTQYF

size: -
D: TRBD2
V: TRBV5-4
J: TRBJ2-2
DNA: TGTGCCAGCAGCCGGGACTACCACACCGGGGAGCTGTTTTTT
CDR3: CASSRDYHTGELFF

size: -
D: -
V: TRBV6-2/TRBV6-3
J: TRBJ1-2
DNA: TGTGCCAGCAGTGCAGGACCGGGAACTAACTATGGCTACACCTTC
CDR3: CASSAGPGTNYGYTF

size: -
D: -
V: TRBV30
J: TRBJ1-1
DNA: TGTGCCTGGAGTTTCCTGGACAGAATGAACACTGAAGCTTTCTTT
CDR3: CAWSFLDRMNTEAFF

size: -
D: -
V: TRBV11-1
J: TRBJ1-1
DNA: TGTGCCAGCAGCCCGGGTCAGATCATGAACACTGAAGCTTTCTTT
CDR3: CASSPGQIMNTEAFF

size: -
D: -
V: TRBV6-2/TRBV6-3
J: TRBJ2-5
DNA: TGTGCCAGCAGTTACGGGCAGAGGGAGACCCAGTACTTC
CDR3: CASSYGQRETQYF

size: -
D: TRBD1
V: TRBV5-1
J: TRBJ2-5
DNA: TGCGCCAGCAGTTTGTCCAGGGGGCAAGGTGAGACCCAGTACTTC
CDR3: CASSLSRGQGETQYF

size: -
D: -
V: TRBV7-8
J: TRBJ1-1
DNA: TGTGCCAGCAGGGCATCCGACAGGATGACTGAAGCTTTCTTT
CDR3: CASRASDRMTEAFF

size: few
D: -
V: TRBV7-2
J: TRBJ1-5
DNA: TGTGCCAGCAGCCTTATGGGGCAGCCCCAGCATTTT
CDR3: CASSLMGQPQHF

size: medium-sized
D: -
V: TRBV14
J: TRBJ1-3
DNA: TGTGCCAGCAGTCCCTTGGGGCCTGGAAACACCATATATTTT
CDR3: CASSPLGPGNTIYF

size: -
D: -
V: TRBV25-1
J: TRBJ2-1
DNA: TGTGCCAGCAGTGCGGTGGGGTACAATGAGCAGTTCTTC
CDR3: CASSAVGYNEQFF

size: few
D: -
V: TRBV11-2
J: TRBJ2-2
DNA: TGTGCCAGCAGCTTAAGGCCCGCCGGGGGCGTGGACACCGGGGAGCTGTTTTTT
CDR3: CASSLRPAGGVDTGELFF

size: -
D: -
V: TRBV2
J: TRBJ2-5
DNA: TGTGCCAGCACTACCTACAGGAACGGGGAGACCCAGTACTTC
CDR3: CASTTYRNGETQYF

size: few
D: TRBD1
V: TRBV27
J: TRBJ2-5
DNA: TGTGCCAGCAGAGAGGGGGCGCTGGAGACCCAGTACTTC
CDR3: CASREGALETQYF

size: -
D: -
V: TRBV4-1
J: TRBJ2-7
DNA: TGCGCCAGCAGCCAAGATAGTTTTGTGGAGCAGTACTTC
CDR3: CASSQDSFVEQYF

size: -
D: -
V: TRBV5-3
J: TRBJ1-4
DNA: TGTGCCAGAACCCCGTACGGAAAACTGTTTTTT
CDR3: CARTPYGKLFF

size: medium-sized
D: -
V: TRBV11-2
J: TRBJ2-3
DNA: TGTGCCAGCAGCTCCCAGAGGGATACGCAGTATTTT
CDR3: CASSSQRDTQYF

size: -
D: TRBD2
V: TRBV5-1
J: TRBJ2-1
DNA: TGCGCCAGCCAGAAGAGCGGGAGAGGGTTGGCCTACAATGAGCAGTTCTTC
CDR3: CASQKSGRGLAYNEQFF

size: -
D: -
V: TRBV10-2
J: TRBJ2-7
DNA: TGCGCCAGCAGTGAGATCAGAGCATACGAGCAGTACTTC
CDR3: CASSEIRAYEQYF

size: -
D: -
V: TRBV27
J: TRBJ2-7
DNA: TGTGCCAGCAGTCGTCTTTTGGGCAGCTCCTACGAGCAGTACTTC
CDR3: CASSRLLGSSYEQYF

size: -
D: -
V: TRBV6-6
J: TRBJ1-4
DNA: TGTGCCAGCACCAAAACGGGACTTTATAATGAAAAACTGTTTTTT
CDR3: CASTKTGLYNEKLFF

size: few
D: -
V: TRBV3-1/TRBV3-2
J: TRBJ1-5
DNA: TGTGCCAGCAGCCGAGCGAACAATCAGCCCCAGCATTTT
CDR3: CASSRANNQPQHF

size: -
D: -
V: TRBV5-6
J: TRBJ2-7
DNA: TGTGCCAGCAGCCCGGGACAACTACTTACCTACGAGCAGTACTTC
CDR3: CASSPGQLLTYEQYF